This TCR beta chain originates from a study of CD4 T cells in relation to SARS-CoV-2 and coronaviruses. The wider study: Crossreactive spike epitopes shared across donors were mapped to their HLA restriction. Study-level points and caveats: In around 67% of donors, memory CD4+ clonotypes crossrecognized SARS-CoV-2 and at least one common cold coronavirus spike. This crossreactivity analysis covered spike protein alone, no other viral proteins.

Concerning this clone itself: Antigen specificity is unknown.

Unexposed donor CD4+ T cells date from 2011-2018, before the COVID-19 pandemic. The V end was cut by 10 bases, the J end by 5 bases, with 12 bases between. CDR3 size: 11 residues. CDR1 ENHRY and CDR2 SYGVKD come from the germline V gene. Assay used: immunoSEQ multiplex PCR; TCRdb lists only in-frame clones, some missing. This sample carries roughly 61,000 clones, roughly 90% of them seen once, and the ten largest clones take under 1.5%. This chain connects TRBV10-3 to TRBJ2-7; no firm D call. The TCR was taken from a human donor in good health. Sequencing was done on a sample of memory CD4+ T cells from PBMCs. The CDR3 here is CATHWANEQYF. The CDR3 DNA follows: TGTGCCACGCATTGGGCTAACGAGCAGTACTTC.